This TCR beta chain came from a study of shared clonotypes between healthy human individuals. This clone was counted between two and nine times. The CDR3 spans 14 residues. V gave up 7 bases and J gave up 1 base, with 14 bases separating them. Germline V gene sequence: CDR1 SGHRS, CDR2 YFSETQ. Sorted-subset replicate PCR reactions contained around 220 ng DNA, corresponding to around 30,000 T cell genomes. The method was immunoSEQ multiplex PCR; TCRdb's version includes in-frame clones alone and lacks a portion of them. The data contain 1 million to 1.3 million clones, about 84% of them singletons. The chain is built from TRBV5-1 and TRBJ1-1; D possibly corresponds to TRBD1 (5 bases). The sequenced material came from memory CD4+ T cells from PBMCs. Subset given: CD45RA-negative fraction. The clonotype originates from a man aged 18 to 30 in good health. Some clones in this sample may be carry-over from other donors' samples. CDR3 nucleotides: TGCGCCAGCGGACCGCAGGGATCGAACACTGAAGCTTTCTTT. This codes for CASGPQGSNTEAFF.